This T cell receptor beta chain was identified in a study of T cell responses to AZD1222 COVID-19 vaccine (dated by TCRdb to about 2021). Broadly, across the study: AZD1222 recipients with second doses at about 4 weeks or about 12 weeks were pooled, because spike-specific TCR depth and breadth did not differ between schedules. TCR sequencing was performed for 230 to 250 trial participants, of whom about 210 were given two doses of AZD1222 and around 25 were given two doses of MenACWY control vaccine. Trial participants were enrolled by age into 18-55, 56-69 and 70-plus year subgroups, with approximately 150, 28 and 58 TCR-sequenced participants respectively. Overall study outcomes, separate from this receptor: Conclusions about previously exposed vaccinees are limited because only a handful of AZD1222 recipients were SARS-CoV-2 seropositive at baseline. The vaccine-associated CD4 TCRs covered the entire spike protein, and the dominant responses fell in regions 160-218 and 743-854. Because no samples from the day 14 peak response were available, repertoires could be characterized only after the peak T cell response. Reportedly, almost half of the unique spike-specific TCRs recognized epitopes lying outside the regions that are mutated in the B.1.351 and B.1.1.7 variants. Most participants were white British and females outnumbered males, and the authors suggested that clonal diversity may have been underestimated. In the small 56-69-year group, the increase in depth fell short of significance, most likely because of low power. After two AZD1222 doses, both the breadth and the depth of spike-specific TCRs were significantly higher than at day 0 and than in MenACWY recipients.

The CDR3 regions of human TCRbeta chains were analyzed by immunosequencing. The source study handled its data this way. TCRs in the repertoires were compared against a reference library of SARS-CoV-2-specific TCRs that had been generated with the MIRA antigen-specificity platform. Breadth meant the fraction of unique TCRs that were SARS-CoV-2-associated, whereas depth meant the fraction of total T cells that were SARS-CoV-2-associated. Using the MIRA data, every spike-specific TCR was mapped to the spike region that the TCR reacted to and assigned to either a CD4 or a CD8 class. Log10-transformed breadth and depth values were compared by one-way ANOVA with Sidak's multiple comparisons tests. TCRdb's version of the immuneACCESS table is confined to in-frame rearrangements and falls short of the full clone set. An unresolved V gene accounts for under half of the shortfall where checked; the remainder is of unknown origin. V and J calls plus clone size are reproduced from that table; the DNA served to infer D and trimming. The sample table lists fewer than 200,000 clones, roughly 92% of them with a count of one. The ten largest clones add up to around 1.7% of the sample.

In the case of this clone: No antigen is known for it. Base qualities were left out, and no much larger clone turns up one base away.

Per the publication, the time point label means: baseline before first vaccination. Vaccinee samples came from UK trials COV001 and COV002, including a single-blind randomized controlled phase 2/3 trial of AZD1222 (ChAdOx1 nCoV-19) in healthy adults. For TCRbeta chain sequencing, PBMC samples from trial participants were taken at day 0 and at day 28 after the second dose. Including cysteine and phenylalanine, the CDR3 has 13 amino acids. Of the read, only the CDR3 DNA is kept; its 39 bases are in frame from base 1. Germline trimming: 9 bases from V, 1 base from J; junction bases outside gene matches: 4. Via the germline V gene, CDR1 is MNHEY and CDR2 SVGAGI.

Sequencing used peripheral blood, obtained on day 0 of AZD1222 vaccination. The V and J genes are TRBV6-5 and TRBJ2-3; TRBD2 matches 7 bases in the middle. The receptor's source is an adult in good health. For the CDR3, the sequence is CASIAGRTDTQYF. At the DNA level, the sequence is TGTGCCAGTATAGCGGGCCGCACAGATACGCAGTATTTT.